These 25 T cell receptor beta chains share one sample of origin, sequenced in a study of Graves' ophthalmopathy and Graves' hyperthyroidism. RNA transcripts were the source from which TCR beta CDR3 regions were amplified. HTBI primers served in a first-round RT-PCR, which a second-round multiplex PCR followed. TCRdb reprocessed the multiplex PCR reads with MiXCR, giving one entry per CDR3 protein. The sample has roughly 500,000 distinct CDR3 sequences, about 15% seen once. The sample comprised blood. These receptors came from a woman between 25 and 40 years old with Graves' ophthalmopathy.

This clonotype appeared a few times. V is TRBV12-3 or TRBV12-4 and J is TRBJ1-1, with D maybe TRBD1 (5 bases). CDR3 size: 14 residues. Trimming removed 8 bases at V and 5 bases at J, with 18 bases between. In DNA form, the CDR3 reads TGTGCCAGCCTTTCACCTTGGGGGGGGACTGAAGCTTTCTTT. Translation gives CASLSPWGGTEAFF.

This clonotype occurred many times. This chain joins TRBV7-6 and TRBJ2-1; the D is unclear. The CDR3 sequence is 11 residues long. Germline CDR1 SGHVS, CDR2 FNYEAQ. V was clipped by 6 bases and J by 8 bases, with 8 bases between them. CDR3 residues: CASRFQDEQFF. In nucleotides, the CDR3 is TGTGCCAGCAGATTCCAGGATGAGCAGTTCTTC.

The sample holds many counts of this clonotype. This CDR3 is CASSFSDSGNTIYF. CDR3 bases: TGCGCCAGCAGCTTTTCAGACTCTGGAAACACCATATATTTT. The chain employs TRBV5-1 and TRBJ1-3; no definite D call. This CDR3 region has 14 residues. Deletions cut 2 bases from V and 0 bases from J, with 6 bases between. Germline loops: CDR1 SGHRS, CDR2 YFSETQ.

This clonotype has more than one count but fewer than ten. This chain uses TRBV19 with TRBJ1-1, with D unclear. V lost 2 bases and J lost 1, with 8 bases in between. This CDR3 comprises 14 residues. The germline V gene has CDR1 LNHDA and CDR2 SQIVND (reference sequence). CDR3 sequence: CASSIIGQNTEAFF. The CDR3 nucleotides read TGTGCCAGTAGTATAATTGGCCAGAACACTGAAGCTTTCTTT.

This clonotype was seen at least ten times. The chain has TRBV6-4 and TRBJ2-2; 9 bases are shared with TRBD1. V was pared by 6 bases and J by 5 bases, with 10 bases of the junction left unmatched. This CDR3 comprises 16 residues. CDR1 is MRHNA and CDR2 is SNTAGT in the germline V gene. The CDR3 protein is CASSDTGTGSTGELFF. The DNA of the CDR3 is TGTGCCAGCAGCGACACCGGGACAGGGAGTACCGGGGAGCTGTTTTTT.

This clonotype was recorded many times. The V call is TRBV27, the J call TRBJ2-7; TRBD2 agrees at 10 bases. Germline CDR1 and CDR2: MNHEY and SMNVEV (reference sequence). With V trimmed by 3 bases and J by 3 bases, 2 bases remained unmatched. There are 14 residues in the CDR3. In nucleotides, the CDR3 is TGTGCCAGCAGTTTTGCTAGCGGGAGCTACGAGCAGTACTTC. Translation: CASSFASGSYEQYF.

This clonotype has at least ten counts. The chain uses TRBV28 and TRBJ1-1; D is undetermined. Trimming left V 3 bases short and J 6 bases short, with 14 bases between. The CDR3 has 14 residues. Looked up from germline, CDR1 is MDHEN and CDR2 is SYDVKM. The CDR3 DNA reads TGTGCCAGCAGTTTCCCGGGCTCCTTTCCTGAAGCTTTCTTT. This gives the protein CASSFPGSFPEAFF.

This clonotype was counted ten times or more. Since a much larger clone is just one base distant, this may be a read error. DNA of the CDR3: TGTGCCAGCAGTTTCTCGAAAGAGACCCAGTACTTC. It encodes CASSFSKETQYF. The chain employs TRBV12-3 or TRBV12-4 and TRBJ2-5; D not certain. This CDR3 is built from 12 residues. Trimming pared 3 bases from V and 3 bases from J, leaving 5 bases between.

The rearrangement links TRBV11-1 to TRBJ1-3, with D unresolved. In germline, CDR1 is SGHAT, CDR2 FQDESV (reference sequence). V lost 1 base, J lost 0 bases, and 10 bases lay in between. The CDR3 covers 16 residues. CDR3 loop: CASSLVGQHSGNTIYF. The CDR3 DNA reads TGTGCCAGCAGCTTAGTTGGCCAACACTCTGGAAACACCATATATTTT. The full variable domain, rest sourced from reference TRBV11-1 and TRBJ1-3, is EAEVAQSPRYKITEKSQAVAFWCDPISGHATLYWYRQILGQGPELLVQFQDESVVDDSQLPKDRFSAERLKGVDSTLKIQPAELGDSAMYLCASSLVGQHSGNTIYFGEGSWLTVV.

This clonotype has a count of ten or more. V and J are TRBV6-5 and TRBJ2-2; 10 nucleotides line up with TRBD1. V lost 0 bases to trimming and J lost 5 bases; unmatched junction nucleotides: 3. The CDR3 loop spans 16 amino acids. Germline assignment: CDR1 MNHEY and CDR2 SVGAGI. CDR3 coding DNA: TGTGCCAGCAGTTACTCCTGGGGACAGGGGACCGGGGAGCTGTTTTTT. This translates into CASSYSWGQGTGELFF.

This clonotype was seen at least ten times. The chain combines TRBV7-6 with TRBJ1-2; D is unresolved. The germline V and J ends were trimmed by 5 bases and 2 bases, with 12 bases remaining between them. Per the germline V gene, CDR1 is SGHVS and CDR2 is FNYEAQ. The CDR3 contains 14 residues. The CDR3 loop reads CASSPRAGNYGYTF. In DNA, the CDR3 is TGTGCCAGCAGCCCAAGAGCTGGCAACTATGGCTACACCTTC.

The chain uses TRBV2 and TRBJ2-5, with TRBD1 matching 8 bases. This CDR3 is built from 15 residues. The V gene end was trimmed by 4 bases and the J gene end by 1 base; junction bases not matched to a gene: 5. The germline V gene has CDR1 SNHLY and CDR2 FYNNEI. The CDR3: CASSGGTGLQETQYF. CDR3 bases: TGTGCCAGCAGTGGAGGGACAGGCCTCCAAGAGACCCAGTACTTC.

This clonotype has only a few counts. This rearrangement joins TRBV30 to TRBJ1-1; no clear D. This CDR3 comprises 12 residues. The germline CDR1 and CDR2 sequences are GTSNPN and SVGIG (reference sequence). The ends were cut back, 3 bases at V and 9 bases at J, with 14 bases in the middle. The CDR3 region has the DNA TGTGCCTGGAGCGGCCCCAGTAGGAAAGCTTTCTTT. It translates to CAWSGPSRKAFF.

The chain recombines TRBV5-1 with TRBJ2-2; no clear D gene. CDR3 length: 14 amino acids. Germline assignment: CDR1 SGHRS and CDR2 YFSETQ. With 0 bases removed from V and 3 bases from J, the gap between germline ends came to 6 bases. The CDR3 here is CASSLDVDTGELFF. The CDR3 nucleotides read TGCGCCAGCAGCTTGGACGTGGACACCGGGGAGCTGTTTTTT.

As for this clonotype: One junction end does not reproduce the germline sequence, and a read error may be involved. The rearrangement links TRBV12-3 or TRBV12-4 to TRBJ1-6; 10 positions match TRBD1. This CDR3 contains 17 residues. For the CDR3, the DNA is TGTGCCAGCAGCTTAGGGGGGACAGGGGAAATTAATTCACCCCTCCACTTT. Its protein product is CASSLGGTGEINSPLHF.

This clonotype turned up a few times. V gene TRBV6-2 or TRBV6-3 combines with J gene TRBJ1-1, with 8 bases fitting TRBD1. Germline loops: CDR1 MNHEY, CDR2 SVGEGT. The CDR3 has 11 amino acids. Trimming took 6 bases from V and 8 from J; bases not matched to a gene: 2. CDR3 sequence: CASRQGVEAFF. CDR3 bases: TGTGCCAGCAGACAGGGGGTGGAAGCTTTCTTT.

V and J are TRBV6-1 and TRBJ2-5; no reliable D call. This CDR3 is 11 amino acids long. The V and J ends lost 7 bases and 5 bases respectively, with 8 bases between them. The V gene's germline CDR1 is MNHNS and CDR2 SASEGT. This CDR3 reads CASTRFETQYF. DNA of the CDR3: TGTGCCAGCACTCGTTTCGAGACCCAGTACTTC.

The sample holds many counts of this clonotype. The V and J genes are TRBV12-3 or TRBV12-4 and TRBJ2-7, with D perhaps TRBD1 (6 bases). The CDR3 has 15 amino acids. V was shortened by 5 bases and J by 0 bases, with 14 bases between the two germline ends. CDR3 protein: CASSRGGAYSYEQYF. CDR3 DNA: TGTGCCAGCAGTCGAGGGGGTGCCTACTCCTACGAGCAGTACTTC.

This clonotype was found a few times. Its ends do not fully match the called genes, so a read error is possible. This chain links TRBV6-1 with TRBJ2-4; 9 bases are shared with TRBD2. CDR1 is MNHNS, CDR2 SASEGT, per germline. CDR3 length: 14 residues. This CDR3 is CASSGLADYNEKFF. Here the CDR3 DNA reads TGTGCCAGCAGTGGACTAGCGGATTACAATGAGAAGTTCTTC.

This clonotype has ten or more counts. This sequence joins TRBV25-1 and TRBJ1-1; D ambiguous. CDR3 length equals 15 residues. Trimming removed 6 bases from V and 0 bases from J, with 14 bases in between. CDR1 and CDR2 from the germline V gene are MGHDK and SYGVNS. For the CDR3, the DNA is TGTGCCAGCAGAAGAAAGGGCATGTTGAACACTGAAGCTTTCTTT. It codes for CASRRKGMLNTEAFF.

This clonotype occurred many times. The gene calls are TRBV29-1 and TRBJ2-7, with 7 bases aligning to TRBD1. From germline, CDR1 is SQVTM and CDR2 ANQGSEA. The CDR3 extends over 12 amino acids. After removal of 3 bases from V and 7 bases from J, the junction contained 6 bases not matched to a gene. The CDR3 coding sequence is TGCAGCGTTGACAGGGGGTGGACGGAGCAGTACTTC. It encodes CSVDRGWTEQYF.

The chain uses TRBV24-1 and TRBJ2-5; D uncertain. Trimming shortened V by 3 bases and J by 0 bases, and 13 bases separated the two germline ends. This CDR3 comprises 16 residues. Germline CDR1 and CDR2: KGHDR and SFDVKD. For the CDR3, the DNA is TGTGCCACCAGTGATCCCCTGGCGGTAGACCAAGAGACCCAGTACTTC. Encoded protein: CATSDPLAVDQETQYF.

This clonotype was seen ten or more times. The chain combines TRBV19 with TRBJ2-5, with 7 bases identical to TRBD1. The CDR3 sequence is 15 residues long. V trimming: 4 bases; J trimming: 1 base; junction bases outside the gene matches: 6. CDR1 is LNHDA, CDR2 SQIVND, per germline (reference sequence). The CDR3 sequence: CASSTSGQRQETQYF. The CDR3 DNA reads as TGTGCCAGTAGTACCTCGGGACAGCGCCAAGAGACCCAGTACTTC.

This clonotype has at least ten counts. The chain carries TRBV12-3 or TRBV12-4 and TRBJ2-5; 8 bases agree with TRBD2. The CDR3 runs 15 residues. The V segment lost 8 bases and the J segment 0 bases; nucleotides outside the gene matches: 8. CDR3 DNA: TGTGCCAGCTCTCTCGCGGGGGGCTACCAAGAGACCCAGTACTTC. This translates into CASSLAGGYQETQYF.

Concerning this clonotype: One junction end disagrees with the germline gene, perhaps due to a read error. This rearrangement joins TRBV11-1 to TRBJ1-1; the D gene is possibly TRBD1 (6 bases). The CDR3 has 14 amino acids. Germline V gene sequence: CDR1 SGHAT, CDR2 FQDESV (reference sequence). The CDR3 here is CASTRTDSNTDAFF. CDR3 coding DNA: TGTGCCAGCACCCGGACAGATTCGAACACTGATGCTTTCTTT.